The source of this T cell receptor beta chain is a study of OX40 agonist ivuxolimab in advanced cancers. Overall study context: Two cutaneous melanoma patients and one hepatocellular carcinoma patient, three in all, had partial responses. General observations from the study: Patients who responded partially at 0.1-3.0 mg/kg showed clonal expansion ranking among the lowest.

Notes on this clone: Its target is not known.

Method: immunoSEQ multiplex PCR; TCRdb's copy keeps in-frame clones and lacks some. Of about 69,000 clones listed, about three quarters are singletons. Germline V lookup: CDR1 MNHNY, CDR2 SVGAGI (reference sequence). The CDR3 length is 11 residues. V dropped 6 bases and J dropped 4 bases, with 6 bases sitting between them. This rearrangement joins TRBV6-6 to TRBJ1-2; D is unclear. The sequencing used CD4+ or CD8+ T cells sorted from blood, collected in a trial of the OX40 agonist ivuxolimab. This TCR derives from an adult with an advanced solid tumor such as melanoma, head and neck, liver or kidney cancer. Here the CDR3 reads CASSPFYGYTF. The CDR3 coding sequence is TGTGCCAGCAGCCCCTTCTATGGCTACACCTTC.